This T cell receptor beta chain was recorded in a study of human T cells and chemical hapten exposure. Background on the study: Sensitization involved placing 2% DPC onto an approximately 2 cm by approximately 2 cm region of upper inner arm skin.

The time point denotes: pre-sensitization, week 0. Treatment: therapeutic diphenylcyclopropenone sensitization with weekly scalp DPC. Each patch test followed a blood draw. Individual cDNA molecules had unique molecular identifiers attached to them by the library. TCRdb passed the RACE reads through MiXCR, listing each CDR3 protein once. The table has about 250,000 distinct CDR3 sequences, approximately 7.5% seen once. Germline assignment: CDR1 SGHRS and CDR2 YFSETQ. The CDR3 totals 15 residues. V lost 4 bases and J 5 bases, leaving 18 bases between the germline ends. The V call is TRBV5-1, the J call TRBJ2-5; D might be TRBD2 (5 bases). This TCR was sampled from a man younger than 30 with alopecia areata. Some clones in this sample may be carry-over from other donors' samples. Sequencing used whole blood, obtained in connection with sensitization to the hapten diphenylcyclopropenone (DPC). The CDR3 nucleotides read TGCGCCAGCAGCCCCCCGGACTCCTCGGAGGAGACCCAGTACTTC. Residues: CASSPPDSSEETQYF.